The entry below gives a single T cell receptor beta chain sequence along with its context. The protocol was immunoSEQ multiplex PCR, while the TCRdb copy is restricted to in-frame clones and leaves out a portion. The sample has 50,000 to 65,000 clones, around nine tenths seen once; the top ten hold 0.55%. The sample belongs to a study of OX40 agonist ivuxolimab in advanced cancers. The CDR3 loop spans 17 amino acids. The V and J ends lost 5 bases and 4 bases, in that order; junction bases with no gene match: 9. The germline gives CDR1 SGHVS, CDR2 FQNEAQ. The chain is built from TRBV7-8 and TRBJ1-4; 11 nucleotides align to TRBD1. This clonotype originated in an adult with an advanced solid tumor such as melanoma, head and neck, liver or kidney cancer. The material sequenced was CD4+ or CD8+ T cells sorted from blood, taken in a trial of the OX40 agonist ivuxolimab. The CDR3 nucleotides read TGTGCCAGCAGCCCCTCGGACAGGGGGCTCGGTAATGAAAAACTGTTTTTT. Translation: CASSPSDRGLGNEKLFF.